This note documents a single T cell receptor beta chain sequence. Its antigen is as yet unknown. The CDR3 runs to 14 residues. Germline assignment: CDR1 SEHNR and CDR2 FQNEAQ (reference sequence). Between the trimmed V and J ends, which lost 5 bases and 7 bases, there was a span of 17 bases. Reverse transcription of all isolated RNA meant that expressed TCRB transcripts were sequenced. The protocol was immunoSEQ multiplex PCR, while the TCRdb copy is restricted to in-frame clones and leaves out a portion. The data hold 150,000 or so clones, with 7% to 10% observed a single time. The sample belongs to a study of beta chain features in type 1 diabetes. Looking at the study overall: All samples yielded around 98 million examined sorted cells. General study results and limits: A closer apparent resemblance between naive, central memory and Treg TCRB repertoires was seen in patients than in healthy donors.

The chain combines TRBV7-9 with TRBJ1-2, with D maybe TRBD1 (6 bases). This TCR was recovered from a woman younger than 30 in good health. Sequenced material: central memory CD4+ T cells from blood. The CDR3 here is CASSPVGGRSGYTF. CDR3 DNA sequence: TGTGCCAGCAGCCCCGTGGGGGGGCGTAGTGGCTACACCTTC.